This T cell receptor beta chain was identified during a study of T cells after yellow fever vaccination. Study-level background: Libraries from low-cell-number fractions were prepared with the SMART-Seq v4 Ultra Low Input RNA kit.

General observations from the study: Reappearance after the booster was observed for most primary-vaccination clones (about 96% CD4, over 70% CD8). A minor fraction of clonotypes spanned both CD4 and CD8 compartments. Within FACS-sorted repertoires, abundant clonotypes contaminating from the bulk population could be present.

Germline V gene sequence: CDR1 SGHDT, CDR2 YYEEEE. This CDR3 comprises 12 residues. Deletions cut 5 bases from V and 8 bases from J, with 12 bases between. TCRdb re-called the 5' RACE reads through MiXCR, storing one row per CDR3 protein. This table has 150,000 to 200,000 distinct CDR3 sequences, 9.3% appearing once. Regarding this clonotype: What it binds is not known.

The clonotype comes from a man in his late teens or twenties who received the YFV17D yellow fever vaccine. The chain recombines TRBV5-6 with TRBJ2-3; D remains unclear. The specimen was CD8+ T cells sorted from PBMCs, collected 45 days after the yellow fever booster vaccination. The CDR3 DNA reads TGTGCCAGCAGTGGGGAAATCCGTACGCAGTATTTT. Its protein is CASSGEIRTQYF.